What follows are 13 T cell receptor beta chains derived from one specimen sequenced in a study of blood T cell repertoires in COVID-19. Profiled with immunoSEQ multiplex PCR; TCRdb holds only in-frame clones, not every one. There are roughly 110,000 clones in the sample; around 80% occur only once, and approximately 0.77% lies in the top ten. The sequenced sample consisted of peripheral blood. These receptor sequences come from a woman between 65 and 79 years old with acute or convalescent COVID-19.

The J gene is TRBJ2-7, the V gene TRBV3-1 (or the pseudogene TRBV3-2); 11 bases map to TRBD2. CDR3 length: 14 residues. V shed 4 bases and J 4 bases; nucleotides not matched to a gene: 3. Germline V gene lookup returns CDR1 LGHDT and CDR2 YNNKEL (reference sequence). The chain's CDR3 is CASSPGTSGYEQYF. CDR3 DNA: TGTGCCAGCAGCCCTGGGACTAGCGGTTACGAGCAGTACTTC.

This clone has more than one count but fewer than ten. The chain couples TRBV6-1 to TRBJ2-6; D ambiguous. V dropped 2 bases and J dropped 0 bases, with 5 bases sitting between them. Germline V gives CDR1 MNHNS, CDR2 SASEGT. The CDR3 loop spans 15 amino acids. In DNA, the CDR3 is TGTGCCAGCAGTGAATCTACCTCTGGGGCCAACGTCCTGACTTTC. Translation gives CASSESTSGANVLTF.

The chain has TRBV29-1 and TRBJ2-1; possibly TRBD2 for D (6 bases). CDR1 is SQVTM, CDR2 ANQGSEA, per germline. V lost 7 bases, J lost 7 bases, and 17 bases lay in between. The CDR3 contains 13 residues. CDR3 amino acids: CSARRGFANEQFF. The CDR3, as DNA: TGCAGCGCCCGTCGGGGGTTTGCGAATGAGCAGTTCTTC.

The CDR3 region has the DNA TGCGCCAGCAGCCCAATTGTAGGGGAAGGATATGGCTACACCTTC. Its protein product is CASSPIVGEGYGYTF. This chain uses TRBV5-1 with TRBJ1-2; TRBD1 is a possible D gene (5 bases). The CDR3 spans 15 residues. Trimming removed 4 bases at V and 5 bases at J, with 18 bases between. Germline V lookup: CDR1 SGHRS, CDR2 YFSETQ.

The chain links TRBV6-2 or TRBV6-3 to TRBJ2-7; D is possibly TRBD2 (6 bases). The CDR3 has 14 amino acids. The V and J ends lost 2 bases and 3 bases respectively, with 11 bases between them. CDR1 is MNHEY and CDR2 is SVGEGT in the germline V gene. CDR3 coding DNA: TGTGCCAGCAGTTACGGCGGGGCCAACTACGAGCAGTACTTC. Its protein product is CASSYGGANYEQYF.

V and J are TRBV5-4 and TRBJ1-2; tentative D call: TRBD1 (5 bases). Germline CDR1 SGHNT, CDR2 YYREEE (reference sequence). CDR3 length equals 14 residues. The V and J ends lost 4 bases and 3 bases respectively, with 13 bases between them. This chain's CDR3 is CASSPSRADYGYTF. The CDR3 DNA reads as TGTGCCAGCAGCCCGTCCAGGGCCGACTATGGCTACACCTTC.

The chain carries TRBV24-1 and TRBJ1-3; TRBD1 is a possible D gene (6 bases). V lost 7 bases and J 4 bases, leaving 16 bases between the germline ends. The CDR3 runs 15 residues. Germline values: CDR1 KGHDR, CDR2 SFDVKD. For the CDR3, the DNA is TGTGCCACCAGCGGGGGGCGGGGTGAAGGAAACACCATATATTTT. It encodes CATSGGRGEGNTIYF.

This clone was seen more than once but under ten times. V gene TRBV6-1 combines with J gene TRBJ2-3; D ambiguous. Germline V gene lookup returns CDR1 MNHNS and CDR2 SASEGT. Trimming shortened V by 1 base and J by 9 bases, and 14 bases separated the two germline ends. CDR3 size: 14 residues. CDR3 in DNA: TGTGCCAGCAGTGAAGGGTTGACAACCCAAACGCAGTATTTT. It encodes CASSEGLTTQTQYF.

The CDR3 reads CASYSGHSYEQYF. The CDR3 region has the DNA TGTGCCAGCTATAGCGGGCACTCCTACGAGCAGTACTTC. This rearrangement joins TRBV28 to TRBJ2-7, with TRBD2 matching over 7 bases. This CDR3 is 13 amino acids long. CDR1 and CDR2 (germline): MDHEN, SYDVKM. J lost 0 bases, V lost 8 bases, and 4 bases had no gene match.

The chain carries TRBV19 and TRBJ2-7, with 12 bases identical to TRBD2. The CDR3 is 16 amino acids. V lost 3 bases, J lost 3 bases, and 6 bases stayed unmatched. Germline V lookup: CDR1 LNHDA, CDR2 SQIVND (reference sequence). CDR3 loop: CASSITLAGGIYEQYF. The CDR3 DNA is TGTGCCAGTAGTATTACCCTAGCGGGGGGGATCTACGAGCAGTACTTC.

The rearrangement uses TRBV6-1 and TRBJ1-1; tentative D call: TRBD1 (6 bases). Looked up from germline, CDR1 is MNHNS and CDR2 is SASEGT. This CDR3 has 13 amino acids. Trimming took off 3 bases at V and 12 bases at J, with 17 bases between the two ends. This CDR3 is CASSETQGWGTFF. CDR3 bases: TGTGCCAGCAGTGAGACTCAGGGGTGGGGAACTTTCTTT.

The rearrangement uses TRBV5-1 and TRBJ2-1, with D perhaps TRBD1 (5 bases). Deletions cut 0 bases from V and 9 bases from J, with 13 bases between. The CDR3 has 14 residues. Germline loops: CDR1 SGHRS, CDR2 YFSETQ. The CDR3 DNA is TGCGCCAGCAGCTTGGGGGGCAGAGGCAGTGAGCAGTTCTTC. Amino acids: CASSLGGRGSEQFF.

The J gene is TRBJ1-2, the V gene TRBV6-5; D is unclear. With 6 bases removed from V and 4 bases from J, the gap between germline ends came to 15 bases. This CDR3 region has 14 residues. Germline V gene lookup returns CDR1 MNHEY and CDR2 SVGAGI. The CDR3 DNA reads TGTGCCAGCAGAGAGTGGAGTCTTGGCTATGGCTACACCTTC. The encoded protein is CASREWSLGYGYTF.